Reported below is one T cell receptor beta chain. Its target is unknown. The junction and the germline gene differ at one end; a read error may be behind it. The CDR3 extends over 13 amino acids. The germline gives CDR1 SNHLY, CDR2 FYNNEI. It was RNA transcripts that yielded the amplified TCR beta CDR3 regions. During a first-round RT-PCR of the TCR CDR3, the HTBI primer set was used. MiXCR was run by TCRdb on the multiplex PCR reads, yielding one entry per CDR3 protein. Here the sample spans 350,000 to 500,000 distinct CDR3 sequences, 12% to 15% being singletons. This entry comes from a study of T cells in Graves' hyperthyroidism and ophthalmopathy. As for the study in general: Prior to any treatment, at the point of initial diagnosis, peripheral blood was collected. Study-wide results and limits: Most thyroid clonotypes that were expanded above 0.001 also turned up in blood.

No ophthalmopathy progression within 18 months constituted stable Graves' hyperthyroidism. Criteria for exclusion of patients were uncontrolled infection, other autoimmune disease, pregnancy or lactation. This chain uses TRBV2 with TRBJ2-7; 8 nucleotides line up with TRBD1. The TCR comes from a young woman with Graves' hyperthyroidism. The specimen was blood. CDR3 in amino acids: CASNDRGRYGQYF. In DNA, the CDR3 is TGTGCCAGCAATGACAGGGGACGGTACGGGCAGTACTTC.